This TCR beta chain was identified in a study of human T cells and chemical hapten exposure. Study context: DPC 0.01% went on the upper back by patch test, with reading at 6 days.

This clonotype was observed a handful of times. Time point here: patch test 1, 2 weeks after DPC sensitization. Specified treatment: therapeutic diphenylcyclopropenone sensitization with weekly scalp DPC. Germline V gene lookup returns CDR1 DFQATT and CDR2 SNEGSKA (reference sequence). CDR3 size: 15 residues. V shed 6 bases, J shed 2 bases, and the junction held 7 bases outside the gene matches. In the original workflow: Counting gave a median of around 89,000 TCRs per sample, with values ranging from roughly 20,000 to 750,000. From the RACE reads, TCRdb called clonotypes with MiXCR, one entry per CDR3 protein. TCRdb assigned the V and J calls; the authors' analysis was not used. Of 75,000 to 100,000 distinct CDR3 sequences in the sample, roughly a tenth are singletons; the top ten hold 2% to 2.5%.

The clonotype originates from a man aged 40-49 years with alopecia areata. Some clones in this sample may be carry-over from other donors' samples. The sequencing used whole blood, collected in connection with sensitization to the hapten diphenylcyclopropenone (DPC). The chain is built from TRBV20-1 and TRBJ2-3, with 11 bases that match TRBD1. The CDR3 coding sequence is TGCAGTGCGACCCCCGGACAGGGGGCCACAGATACGCAGTATTTT. Translated: CSATPGQGATDTQYF.